Listed below are T cell receptor beta chains from one sample, sequenced in a study of T cell responses to AZD1222 COVID-19 vaccine. Repertoires were generated with immunoSEQ multiplex PCR, while TCRdb's copy carries only in-frame clones and drops some. The sample contains 90,000 to 120,000 clones, 92% of which appear only once. Sequencing was performed on peripheral blood, taken on day 0 of AZD1222 vaccination. Source of these receptors: an adult in good health. Each CDR3 is given with its conserved first and last residue. Not every row has a clone size; where given, it reads once, few, many or a size class.

NA	TRBV5-1	TRBJ2-1	CASSFGGYYNEQFF
NA	TRBV27	TRBJ1-2	CASSLGPNYGYTF
NA	TRBV6-6	TRBJ2-5	CASRQFIQETQYF
NA	TRBV6-5	TRBJ2-2	CASTVGGAGTGELFF
once	TRBV10-3	TRBJ1-1	CAISGTTGSTEAFF
NA	TRBV11-3	TRBJ1-1	CASSLERNTEAFF
NA	TRBV7-2	TRBJ1-2	CASSFNRDNYGYTF
NA	TRBV5-4	TRBJ2-3	CASSLVRLAGSTDTQYF
NA	TRBV9	TRBJ2-5	CASSGRGGGSDETQYF
NA	TRBV5-4	TRBJ1-1	CASSLEGPSGTEAFF
NA	TRBV7-3	TRBJ1-1	CASSPSTGSTEAFF
NA	TRBV6-5	TRBJ1-5	CASSPREDQPQHF
NA	TRBV5-1	TRBJ2-3	CASSLGTGADTQYF
once	TRBV20-1	TRBJ2-7	CSATKGYEQYF
NA	TRBV10-3	TRBJ2-7	CATTGQGSDEQYF
NA	TRBV6-6	TRBJ1-2	CASSYGSPNYGYTF
NA	TRBV7-9	TRBJ2-1	CASSPDRSSYNEQFF
NA	TRBV27	TRBJ2-2	CASRNRVTGELFF
NA	TRBV27	TRBJ1-2	CASSLKPGFYGYTF
NA	TRBV4-3	TRBJ1-5	CASSQEWGGNQPQHF
NA	TRBV7-2	TRBJ2-7	CASSSVTGTFYEQYF
NA	TRBV3-1/TRBV3-2	TRBJ2-7	CASSQVSNSYEQYF
NA	TRBV2	TRBJ1-1	CASSVAGTPTEAFF
few	TRBV2	TRBJ2-7	CASSDGFGPGDEQYF
NA	TRBV27	TRBJ2-1	CASSPYVGGSSYNEQFF
NA	TRBV27	TRBJ1-2	CASSRLQGGLYGYTF
few	TRBV19	TRBJ1-3	CASQLGWSRGNTIYF
NA	TRBV25-1	TRBJ1-3	CASSDIGQISGNTIYF
NA	TRBV5-1	TRBJ2-2	CASSLVLSTGVIGELFF
once	TRBV2	TRBJ1-6	CASRGTGGGYVSPLHF
NA	TRBV3-1/TRBV3-2	TRBJ2-7	CASSQVPDGMMQYF
NA	TRBV9	TRBJ2-2	CASSKLGQGTGELFF
NA	TRBV30	TRBJ1-4	CAWRPRTGAGEKLFF
once	TRBV7-3	TRBJ2-3	CASSLRTSGVTDTQYF
NA	TRBV7-2	TRBJ1-4	CASSLRSSNEKLFF
NA	TRBV29-1	TRBJ1-2	CSAEGDRDYGYTF
NA	TRBV25-1	TRBJ2-1	CASSIAGGPDYNEQFF
NA	TRBV5-1	TRBJ2-1	CASSLLAGASYNEQFF
NA	TRBV18	TRBJ1-1	CASSRGAGNTEAFF
NA	TRBV11-1	TRBJ2-1	CASSLAGGGNEQFF
NA	TRBV5-5	TRBJ2-7	CASSLTSGMSYEQYF
NA	TRBV19	TRBJ1-5	CASSMEWIRNQPQHF
NA	TRBV28	TRBJ1-2	CASSLFRPGGAYGYTF
NA	TRBV27	TRBJ1-2	CASRKGDSWNYGYTF
once	TRBV29-1	TRBJ2-5	CSVTTGRFQETQYF
NA	TRBV7-2	TRBJ1-2	CASTFGGGGGYTF